Detailed here is one T cell receptor (beta chain). The DNA is left out, because the CDR3 cannot be placed on it with certainty; the CDR3 is given as TCRdb lists it. The data stem from a study of T cells in Graves' hyperthyroidism and ophthalmopathy. Germline assignment: CDR1 SGHVS and CDR2 FNYEAQ. Including both end residues, the CDR3 is 21 amino acids long. RNA transcripts were the template for amplifying TCR beta CDR3 regions. When the TCR CDR3 underwent first-round RT-PCR, the HTBI primer set was used. MiXCR was run by TCRdb on the multiplex PCR reads, yielding one entry per CDR3 protein. The sample lists 500,000 to 600,000 distinct CDR3 sequences, over 45% seen once, with about 45% in the top ten.

The J gene is TRBJ1-3, the V gene TRBV7-6; the D call in the table, TRBD1, was not verified against the DNA. Sequencing was carried out using peripheral blood or thyroid tissue (not recorded which). The origin of this receptor is an adult woman with Graves' disease, either hyperthyroidism or ophthalmopathy (not recorded which). CDR3: CDSSFYICSATYPGTGNTIYF.